The sequence of this TCR beta chain was determined in a study of early T cells in non-severe SARS-CoV-2 infection. Study-level information: Alpha and beta chains were unpaired, from unsorted whole-blood bulk RNA.

Per the germline V gene, CDR1 is SGHVS and CDR2 is FNYEAQ. The CDR3 is 15 residues long. The junction had 7 bases not matched to a gene; V was cut back by 5 bases and J by 4 bases. Individual cDNA molecules were tagged with unique molecular identifiers, the study reported. One entry per CDR3 protein results from TCRdb running MiXCR on the 5' RACE reads. The table lists about 62,000 distinct CDR3 sequences, roughly a tenth of them singletons, with about 1.3% in the top ten. The source of this sequence is an adult who was a healthcare worker with PCR-confirmed SARS-CoV-2 infection or an uninfected control (not recorded which). The specimen sequenced was whole blood. This sequence joins TRBV7-6 and TRBJ1-5, with TRBD1 matching over 8 bases. The CDR3 reads CASSPGQGLNQPQHF. Here the CDR3 DNA reads TGTGCCAGCAGCCCTGGACAGGGTTTAAATCAGCCCCAGCATTTT.